The clone carrying this T cell receptor (beta chain) was seen a handful of times. Antigen: not known. Trimming took off 2 bases at V and 1 base at J, with 9 bases between the two ends. The CDR3 runs to 14 residues. Germline V gives CDR1 SGHRS, CDR2 YFSETQ. In making TCR beta libraries, quantitative 5'-RACE with molecular barcodes was used. Using its own MiXCR run on the 5' RACE reads, TCRdb lists one record per CDR3 protein. The table includes 200,000 or so distinct CDR3 sequences, around 25% detected once. These data belong to a study of CD8 T cells in ankylosing spondylitis. Findings and limits, study-wide: A subset of motif variants has previously been described in the synovial fluid and blood of reactive arthritis. It appeared that ankylosing spondylitis blood was characterized by a TCR beta motif of about eight highly homologous variants.

The sequencing sample was made of blood, either unsorted or a sorted T cell fraction (not recorded which). This TCR was recovered from a male donor with ankylosing spondylitis or in good health (not recorded which). V gene TRBV5-1 combines with J gene TRBJ1-1, with D perhaps TRBD1 (5 bases). The CDR3 loop is CASSFAGGNTEAFF. The CDR3, as DNA: TGCGCCAGCAGCTTCGCGGGGGGGAACACTGAAGCTTTCTTT.